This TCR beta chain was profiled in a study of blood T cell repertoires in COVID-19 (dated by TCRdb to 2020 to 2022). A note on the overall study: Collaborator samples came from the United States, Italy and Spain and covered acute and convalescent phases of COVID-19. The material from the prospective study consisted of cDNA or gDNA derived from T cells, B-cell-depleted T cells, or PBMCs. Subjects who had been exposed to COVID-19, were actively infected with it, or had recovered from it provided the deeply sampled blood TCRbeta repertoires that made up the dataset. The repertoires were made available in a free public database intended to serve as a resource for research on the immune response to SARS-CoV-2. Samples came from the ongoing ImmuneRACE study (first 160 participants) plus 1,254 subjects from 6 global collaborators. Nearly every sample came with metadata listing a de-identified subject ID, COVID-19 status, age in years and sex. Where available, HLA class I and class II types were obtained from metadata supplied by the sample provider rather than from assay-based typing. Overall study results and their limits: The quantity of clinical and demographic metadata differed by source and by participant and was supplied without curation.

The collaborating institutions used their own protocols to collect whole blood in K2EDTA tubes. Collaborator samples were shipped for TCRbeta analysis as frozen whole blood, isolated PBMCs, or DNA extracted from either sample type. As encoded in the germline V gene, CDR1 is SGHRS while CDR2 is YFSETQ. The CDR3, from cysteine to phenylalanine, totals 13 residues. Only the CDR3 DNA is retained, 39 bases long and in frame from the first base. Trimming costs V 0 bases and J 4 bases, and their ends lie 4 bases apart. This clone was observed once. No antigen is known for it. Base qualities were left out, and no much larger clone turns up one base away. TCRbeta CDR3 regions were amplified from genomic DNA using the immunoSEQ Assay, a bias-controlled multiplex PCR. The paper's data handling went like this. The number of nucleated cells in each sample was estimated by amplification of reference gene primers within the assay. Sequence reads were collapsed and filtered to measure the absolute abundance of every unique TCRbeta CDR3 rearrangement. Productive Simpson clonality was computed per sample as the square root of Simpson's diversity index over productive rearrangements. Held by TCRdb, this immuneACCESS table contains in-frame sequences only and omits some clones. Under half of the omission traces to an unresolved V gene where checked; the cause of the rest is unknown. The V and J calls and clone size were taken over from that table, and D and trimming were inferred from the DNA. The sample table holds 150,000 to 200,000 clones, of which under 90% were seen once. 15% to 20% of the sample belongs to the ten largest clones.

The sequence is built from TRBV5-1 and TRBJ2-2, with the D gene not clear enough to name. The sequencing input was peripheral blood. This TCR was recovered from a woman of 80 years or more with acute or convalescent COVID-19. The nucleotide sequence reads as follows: TGCGCCAGCAGCTTGGTCCTCACCGGGGAGCTGTTTTTT. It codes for CASSLVLTGELFF.